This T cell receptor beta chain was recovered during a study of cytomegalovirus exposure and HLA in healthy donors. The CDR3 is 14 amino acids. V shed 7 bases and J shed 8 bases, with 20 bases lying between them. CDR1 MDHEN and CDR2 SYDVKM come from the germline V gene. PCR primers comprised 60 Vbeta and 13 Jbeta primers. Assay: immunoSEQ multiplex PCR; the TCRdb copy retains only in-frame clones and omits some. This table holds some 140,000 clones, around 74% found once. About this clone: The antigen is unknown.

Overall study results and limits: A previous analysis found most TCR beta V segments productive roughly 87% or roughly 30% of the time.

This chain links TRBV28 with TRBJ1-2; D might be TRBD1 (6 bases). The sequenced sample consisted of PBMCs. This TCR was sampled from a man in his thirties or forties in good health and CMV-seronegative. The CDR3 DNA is TGTGCCAGCACACGACAGGTACTCCTGGGAGGCTACACCTTC. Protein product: CASTRQVLLGGYTF.